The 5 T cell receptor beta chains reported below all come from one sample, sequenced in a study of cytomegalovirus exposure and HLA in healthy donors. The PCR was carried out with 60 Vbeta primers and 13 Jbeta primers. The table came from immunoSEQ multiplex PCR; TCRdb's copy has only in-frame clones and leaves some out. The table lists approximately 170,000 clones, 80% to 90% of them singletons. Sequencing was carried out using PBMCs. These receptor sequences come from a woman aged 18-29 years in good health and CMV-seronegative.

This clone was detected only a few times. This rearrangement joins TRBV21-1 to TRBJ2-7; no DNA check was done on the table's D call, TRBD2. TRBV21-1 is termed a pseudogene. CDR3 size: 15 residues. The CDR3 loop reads CASSKGNGFSYEQYF. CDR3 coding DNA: TGTGCCAGCAGCAAAGGTAACGGGTTTTCCTACGAGCAGTACTTC.

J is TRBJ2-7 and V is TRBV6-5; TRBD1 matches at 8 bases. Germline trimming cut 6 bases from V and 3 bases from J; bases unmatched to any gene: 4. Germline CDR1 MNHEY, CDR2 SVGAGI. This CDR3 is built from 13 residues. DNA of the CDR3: TGTGCCAGCAGAGACAGGGGCGGCTACGAGCAGTACTTC. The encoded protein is CASRDRGGYEQYF.

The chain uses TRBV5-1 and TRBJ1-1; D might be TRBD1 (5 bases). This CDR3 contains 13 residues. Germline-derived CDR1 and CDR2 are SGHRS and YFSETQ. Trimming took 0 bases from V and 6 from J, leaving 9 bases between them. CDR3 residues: CASSLGGAAEAFF. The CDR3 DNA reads TGCGCCAGCAGCTTGGGGGGCGCGGCTGAAGCTTTCTTT.

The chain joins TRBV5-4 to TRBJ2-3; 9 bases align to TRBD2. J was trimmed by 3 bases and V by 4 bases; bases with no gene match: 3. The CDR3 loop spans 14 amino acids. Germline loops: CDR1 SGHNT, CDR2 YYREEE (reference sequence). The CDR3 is CASSPGLATDTQYF. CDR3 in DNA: TGTGCCAGCAGCCCCGGACTAGCGACAGATACGCAGTATTTT.

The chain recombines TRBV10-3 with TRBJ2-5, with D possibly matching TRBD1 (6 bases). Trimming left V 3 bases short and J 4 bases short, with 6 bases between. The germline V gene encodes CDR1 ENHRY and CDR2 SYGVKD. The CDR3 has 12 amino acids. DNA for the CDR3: TGTGCCATCAGTGAAGGGGGAGAGACCCAGTACTTC. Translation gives CAISEGGETQYF.